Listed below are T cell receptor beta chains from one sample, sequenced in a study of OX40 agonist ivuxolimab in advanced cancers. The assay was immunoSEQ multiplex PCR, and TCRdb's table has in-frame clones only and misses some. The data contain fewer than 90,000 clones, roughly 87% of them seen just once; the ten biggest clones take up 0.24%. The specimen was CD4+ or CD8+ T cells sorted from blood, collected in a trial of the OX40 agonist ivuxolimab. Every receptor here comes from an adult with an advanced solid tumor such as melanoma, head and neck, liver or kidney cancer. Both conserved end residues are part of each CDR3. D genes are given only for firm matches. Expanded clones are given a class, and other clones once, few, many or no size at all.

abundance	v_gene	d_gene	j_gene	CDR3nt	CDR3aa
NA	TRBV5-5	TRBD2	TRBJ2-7	TGTGCCAGCAGCTTGTCGCCCCGGCTAGCGGGAGGGTACGAGCAGTACTTC	CASSLSPRLAGGYEQYF
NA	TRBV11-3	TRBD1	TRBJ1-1	TGTGCCAGCAGCCCAAGGGACAGGGGGCCTGGGAACACTGAAGCTTTCTTT	CASSPRDRGPGNTEAFF
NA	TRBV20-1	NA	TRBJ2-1	TGCAGTGCTAGACGAAGCAATGAGCAGTTCTTC	CSARRSNEQFF
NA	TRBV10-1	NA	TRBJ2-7	TGCGCCAGCAGGCCCTTCCTGGCGACCTCCTACGAGCAGTACTTC	CASRPFLATSYEQYF
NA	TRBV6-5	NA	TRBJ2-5	TGTGCCAGCAGTTACTCCGTGGCCGGTCAAGAGACCCAGTACTTC	CASSYSVAGQETQYF
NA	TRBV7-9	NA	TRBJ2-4	TGTGCCAGCAGCTCCCCGGGGACTCTGTTAAACATTCAGTACTTC	CASSSPGTLLNIQYF
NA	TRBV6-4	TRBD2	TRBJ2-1	TGTGCCAGCAGTCTCGGGACTAGCGGATACAATGAGCAGTTCTTC	CASSLGTSGYNEQFF
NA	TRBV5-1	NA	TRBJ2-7	TGCGCCAGCAGCTCGGGGGACTTCTCGAGTGAGGAGCAGTACTTC	CASSSGDFSSEEQYF
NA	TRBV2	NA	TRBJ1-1	TGTGCCAGCAGTGAGAGAAGAATTTTGGCAGGACAAGCTTTCTTT	CASSERRILAGQAFF
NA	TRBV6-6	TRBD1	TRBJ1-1	TGTGCCAGCAGCCGGACAGGCGATACTGAAGCTTTCTTT	CASSRTGDTEAFF
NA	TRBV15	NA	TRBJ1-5	TGTGCCACCAGCAGATTCAATCAGCCCCAGCATTTT	CATSRFNQPQHF
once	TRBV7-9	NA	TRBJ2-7	TGTGCCAGCAGCTTATACGGAAGGGGACTTCGGACCTACGAGCAGTACTTC	CASSLYGRGLRTYEQYF
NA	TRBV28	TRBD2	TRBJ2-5	TGTGCCAGCACCTCCCTAGCGGGAGATGAGACCCAGTACTTC	CASTSLAGDETQYF
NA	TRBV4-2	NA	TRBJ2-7	TGTGCCAGCAGCCAAGGAACCAGAGGGCAGGGATCGCCCGAGCAGTACTTC	CASSQGTRGQGSPEQYF
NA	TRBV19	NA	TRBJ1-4	TGTGCCAGTAGTTCAGTTCAAAATGAAAAACTGTTTTTT	CASSSVQNEKLFF
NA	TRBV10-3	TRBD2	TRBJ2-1	TGTGCCATCAGTGAGTCGGGGCTAGCGGGAGGAGCTGAGCAGTTCTTC	CAISESGLAGGAEQFF
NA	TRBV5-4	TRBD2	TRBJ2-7	TGTGCCAGCAGCCTCGGGACTAGCAACGAGCAGTACTTC	CASSLGTSNEQYF
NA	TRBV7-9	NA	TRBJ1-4	TGTGCCAGCAGCTTCGGTAATGAAAAACTGTTTTTT	CASSFGNEKLFF
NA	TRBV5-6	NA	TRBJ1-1	TGTGCCAGCAGCTTGGTCTCCCAGGGGTCGTTTGCTTTCTTT	CASSLVSQGSFAFF
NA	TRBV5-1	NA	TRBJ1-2	TGCGCCAGCCGGGAGGCAGGGGACTATGGCTACACCTTC	CASREAGDYGYTF
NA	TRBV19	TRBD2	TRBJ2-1	TGTGCCAGTAGCCGCGGGAGACTCTTATTCAATGGGCAGTTCTTC	CASSRGRLLFNGQFF
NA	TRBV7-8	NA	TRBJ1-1	TGTGCCAGCAGCTTAGTCTTGTACACTGAAGCTTTCTTT	CASSLVLYTEAFF
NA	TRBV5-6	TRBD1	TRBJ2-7	TGTGCCAGCAGCTTGGGGGACAGGGCCTACGAGCAGTACTTC	CASSLGDRAYEQYF
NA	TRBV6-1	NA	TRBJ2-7	TGTGCCAGCAGTGAAACGAGGACAGACGACGAGCAGTACTTC	CASSETRTDDEQYF
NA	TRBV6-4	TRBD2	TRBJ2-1	TGTGCCAGCACTTCACTAGCGGGAGCGAGTGAGCAGTTCTTC	CASTSLAGASEQFF
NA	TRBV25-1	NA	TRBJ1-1	TGTGCCAGCAGTGCCAGGACTTCCACTGAAGCTTTCTTT	CASSARTSTEAFF
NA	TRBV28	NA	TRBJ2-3	TGTGCCAGCACCTCCCCTAAGCTGGGCACAGATACGCAGTATTTT	CASTSPKLGTDTQYF
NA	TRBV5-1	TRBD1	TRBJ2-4	TGCGCCAGCAGCTTGGTGGGGACAGTAGAAGCCAAAAACATTCAGTACTTC	CASSLVGTVEAKNIQYF
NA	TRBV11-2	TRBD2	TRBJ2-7	TGTGCCAGCAGCTTAGTTAGACTAGCGGGAGATAAGCAGTACTTC	CASSLVRLAGDKQYF
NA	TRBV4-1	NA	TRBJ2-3	TGCGCCAGCAGCCAAGGGAGGGAATGGGCAGATACGCAGTATTTT	CASSQGREWADTQYF
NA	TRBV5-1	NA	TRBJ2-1	TGCGCCAGCAGCTTGGCCCTAGGAGATGAGCAGTTCTTC	CASSLALGDEQFF
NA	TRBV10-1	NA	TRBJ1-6	TGCGCCAGCAGTGATAGGTCCTATAATTCACCCCTCCACTTT	CASSDRSYNSPLHF
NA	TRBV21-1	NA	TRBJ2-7	TGTGCCAGCAGCCAGAAGACAGGGCCCGTTGACGAGCAGTACTTC	CASSQKTGPVDEQYF
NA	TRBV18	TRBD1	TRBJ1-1	TGTGCCAGCTCCCCGAGAATAAGGGACAGGGTGAACACTGAAGCTTTCTTT	CASSPRIRDRVNTEAFF
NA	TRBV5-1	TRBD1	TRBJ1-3	TGCGCCAGCAGCTGGGACAGTCCCAACTCTGGAAACACCATATATTTT	CASSWDSPNSGNTIYF
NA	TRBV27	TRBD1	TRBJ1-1	TGTGCCAGCAGTCTCCAGGGGGCGCGCGTGAACACTGAAGCTTTCTTT	CASSLQGARVNTEAFF
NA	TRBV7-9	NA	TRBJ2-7	TGTGCCAGCAGCCCGTGGAGCGACAGAAACGAGCAGTACTTC	CASSPWSDRNEQYF
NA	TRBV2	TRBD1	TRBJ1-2	TGTGCCAGCAGTGAACAGGGGGCGGAAGGCTACACCTTC	CASSEQGAEGYTF
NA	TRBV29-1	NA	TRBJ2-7	TGCAGCGTTGGGGGGGATGGCGAGCAGTACTTC	CSVGGDGEQYF
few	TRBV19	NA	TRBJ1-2	TGTGCCAGTAGCCTCCAGGGCCTCGTGGGCTACACCTTC	CASSLQGLVGYTF
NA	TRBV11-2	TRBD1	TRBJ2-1	TGTGCCAGCAGCCCTAGACAGGGGAGTAGGAATGAGCAGTTCTTC	CASSPRQGSRNEQFF
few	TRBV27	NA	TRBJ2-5	TGTGCCAGCAGTTTATCGTACCAAGAGACCCAGTACTTC	CASSLSYQETQYF
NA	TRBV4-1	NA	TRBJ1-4	TGCGCCAGCAGCCTCCCTGGAGGTGAAAAACTGTTTTTT	CASSLPGGEKLFF
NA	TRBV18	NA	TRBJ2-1	TGTGCCAGCTCACCACCGGGACTCTTTCATGAGCAGTTCTTC	CASSPPGLFHEQFF